This TCR beta chain came from a study of glioma-infiltrating T cells after dendritic cell vaccination. Regarding the study as a whole: Survival was not directly related to TCR clonality in these patients.

PBMC were collected before vaccination, two weeks after the third vaccination, and at progression. V lost 4 bases to trimming and J lost 4 bases, with 7 bases between them. CDR1 MNHNS and CDR2 SASEGT come from the germline V gene. The CDR3 loop spans 12 amino acids. As for this clone: The antigen remains unidentified.

The PCR used 60 V beta and 13 J beta primers. The assay was immunoSEQ multiplex PCR, and TCRdb's table has in-frame clones only and misses some. The repertoire has about 95,000 clones, around 85% of them found once; the top ten carry 2.5% to 3.5%. The chain joins TRBV6-1 to TRBJ1-2, with D unclear. The sequence was obtained from a human donor with glioblastoma. The specimen was blood, collected before dendritic cell vaccination. In DNA form, the CDR3 reads TGTGCCAGCAGTGCCCCCCTCTATGGCTACACCTTC. It encodes CASSAPLYGYTF.